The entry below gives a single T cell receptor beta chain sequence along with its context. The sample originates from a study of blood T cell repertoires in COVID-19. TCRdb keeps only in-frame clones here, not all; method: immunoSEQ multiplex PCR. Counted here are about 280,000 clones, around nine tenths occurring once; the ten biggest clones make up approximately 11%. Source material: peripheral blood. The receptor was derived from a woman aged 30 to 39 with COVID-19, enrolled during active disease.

CDR3 residues: CASSPQGSSGYTF. In DNA form, the CDR3 reads TGTGCCAGCAGCCCCCAGGGGTCCAGCGGCTACACCTTC. J is TRBJ1-2 and V is TRBV7-3, with a weak D call TRBD1 (6 bases). Trimming cost V 5 bases and J 8 bases, with 15 bases left between them. The germline V gene has CDR1 SGHTA and CDR2 FQGTGA. The CDR3 is 13 residues long. Looking up the rest from reference TRBV7-3 and TRBJ1-2 gives the full variable domain: GAGVSQTPSNKVTEKGKYVELRCDPISGHTALYWYRQSLGQGPEFLIYFQGTGAADDSGLPNDRFFAVRPEGSVSTLKIQRTERGDSAVYLCASSPQGSSGYTFGSGTRLTVV.